Below, 16 T cell receptor beta chains from the same sample are listed, as sequenced in a study of T cell responses to AZD1222 COVID-19 vaccine. Generated by immunoSEQ multiplex PCR, the TCRdb table keeps only in-frame clones and is missing some. Counted here are 90,000 to 150,000 clones, over 75% occurring once; the ten biggest clones make up 4.2%. Sequencing used peripheral blood, obtained 28 days after the second dose of the MenACWY control vaccine. All receptors derive from an adult who received the MenACWY meningococcal vaccine as a control.

The chain joins TRBV4-3 to TRBJ2-3; the match to TRBD1 covers 9 bases. This CDR3 has 15 residues. Germline V CDR1 and CDR2: LGHNA, YSLEER. V lost 6 bases and J lost 3; bases outside the gene matches: 7. CDR3 coding DNA: TGCGCCAGCAGAGGGGGACAGGGTGAAACAGATACGCAGTATTTT. Its protein is CASRGGQGETDTQYF.

The V gene is TRBV27, the J gene TRBJ1-5; maybe TRBD1 (5 bases). The CDR3 has 13 amino acids. CDR1 MNHEY and CDR2 SMNVEV come from the germline V gene (reference sequence). Trimming stripped 3 bases from V and 5 bases from J, with 8 bases between. CDR3 protein: CASSLSGHQPQHF. CDR3 nucleotide sequence: TGTGCCAGCAGTTTGTCAGGGCATCAGCCCCAGCATTTT.

This clone is a singleton in its sample. This chain joins TRBV7-2 and TRBJ2-4, with 8 bases that match TRBD1. The ends lost 5 bases at V and 3 bases at J; junction bases unmatched: 18. Germline assignment: CDR1 SGHTA and CDR2 FQGNSA. This CDR3 is built from 19 residues. The CDR3 is CASSTRGPTGVEVKNIQYF. CDR3 DNA sequence: TGTGCCAGCAGCACCCGAGGACCGACAGGGGTGGAGGTCAAAAACATTCAGTACTTC.

The genes are TRBV19 and TRBJ2-2; 9 bases are a match to TRBD1. Germline trimming cut 4 bases from V and 4 bases from J; bases unmatched to any gene: 10. The CDR3 loop spans 17 amino acids. Per the germline V gene, CDR1 is LNHDA and CDR2 is SQIVND (reference sequence). In nucleotides, the CDR3 is TGTGCCAGTAGTAGAAGGCCGGGACAGGGTTTCACCGGGGAGCTGTTTTTT. Encoded protein: CASSRRPGQGFTGELFF. Drawing the rest from reference TRBV19 and TRBJ2-2, the complete variable domain is DGGITQSPKYLFRKEGQNVTLSCEQNLNHDAMYWYRQDPGQGLRLIYYSQIVNDFQKGDIAEGYSVSREKKESFPLTVTSAQKNPTAFYLCASSRRPGQGFTGELFFGEGSRLTVL.

This sequence joins TRBV5-5 and TRBJ2-7; D may be TRBD1 (5 bases). Looked up from germline, CDR1 is SGHKS and CDR2 is YYEKEE (reference sequence). V lost 0 bases to trimming and J lost 6 bases, with 7 bases between them. The CDR3 length is 12 residues. CDR3 in DNA: TGTGCCAGCAGCTTGGAAGGGGTCGAGCAGTACTTC. As protein: CASSLEGVEQYF.

This clone has a handful of counts. The chain joins TRBV11-2 to TRBJ2-4; D is ambiguous. Germline V gene data show CDR1 as SGHAT and CDR2 as FQNNGV. This CDR3 region has 13 residues. Trimming left V 0 bases short and J 4 bases short, with 4 bases between. CDR3 bases: TGTGCCAGCAGCTTAGACAGAAAAAACATTCAGTACTTC. This sequence encodes CASSLDRKNIQYF. Full variable domain (remainder filled in from reference TRBV11-2 and TRBJ2-4): EAGVAQSPRYKIIEKRQSVAFWCNPISGHATLYWYQQILGQGPKLLIQFQNNGVVDDSQLPKDRFSAERLKGVDSTLKIQPAKLEDSAVYLCASSLDRKNIQYFGAGTRLSVL.

V usage is TRBV25-1 and J usage is TRBJ2-3, with 8 nucleotides matching TRBD1. Per germline, CDR1 MGHDK and CDR2 SYGVNS. The V gene end was trimmed by 4 bases and the J gene end by 4 bases; junction bases not matched to a gene: 10. The CDR3 is 16 amino acids. CDR3 nucleotides: TGTGCCAGCAGTGCTCGGGACAGGAGGGTTGCAGATACGCAGTATTTT. This encodes CASSARDRRVADTQYF.

This chain uses TRBV4-2 with TRBJ2-3, with TRBD2 as a possible D gene (6 bases). The V end lost 5 bases, the J end lost 2 bases, and 14 bases lay between the germline ends. This CDR3 region has 15 residues. The V gene's germline CDR1 is LGHNA and CDR2 YNFKEQ. In nucleotides, the CDR3 is TGTGCCAGCAGCGGCCGGGACTTATACACAGATACGCAGTATTTT. It encodes CASSGRDLYTDTQYF.

The CDR3 reads CAISLGPTDTQYF. CDR3 in DNA: TGTGCCATCAGTCTCGGACCCACAGATACGCAGTATTTT. V gene TRBV10-3 combines with J gene TRBJ2-3, with unresolved D. The germline V gene encodes CDR1 ENHRY and CDR2 SYGVKD. The CDR3 contains 13 residues. The germline V and J ends were trimmed by 5 bases and 2 bases, with 8 bases remaining between them.

The chain employs TRBV19 and TRBJ1-6; no firm D call. CDR1 and CDR2 from the germline V gene are LNHDA and SQIVND (reference sequence). This CDR3 contains 14 residues. V was pared by 5 bases and J by 18 bases, with 23 bases between. The CDR3 region is CASSRSINAALPHF. For the CDR3, the DNA is TGTGCCAGTAGTCGTTCTATAAATGCTGCCCTTCCCCACTTT.

This chain connects TRBV12-3 or TRBV12-4 to TRBJ1-1, with a weak D call TRBD1 (5 bases). V gave up 5 bases and J gave up 5 bases, with 12 bases separating them. The CDR3 loop spans 13 amino acids. CDR3 residues: CASSNSRVTEAFF. The CDR3 coding sequence is TGTGCCAGCAGTAACTCCAGGGTGACTGAAGCTTTCTTT.

The genes are TRBV9 and TRBJ2-3, with D perhaps matching TRBD1 (5 bases). V gave up 0 bases and J gave up 0 bases, with 8 bases separating them. Germline CDR1 and CDR2: SGDLS and YYNGEE. The CDR3 loop spans 15 amino acids. The CDR3 reads CASSVEWGSTDTQYF. The CDR3 coding sequence is TGTGCCAGCAGCGTAGAGTGGGGCAGCACAGATACGCAGTATTTT.

The CDR3 nucleotides are TGTGCCAGCTCCTCCGTCGCGGGGGGCAATCAGCCCCAGCATTTT. It encodes CASSSVAGGNQPQHF. The chain uses TRBV18 and TRBJ1-5, with D maybe TRBD1 (5 bases). This CDR3 is built from 15 residues. V was shortened by 6 bases and J by 2 bases, with 14 bases between the two germline ends. CDR1 is KGHSH and CDR2 is LQKENI in the germline V gene.

This clone turned up a few times. The rearrangement joins TRBV27 to TRBJ1-5, with TRBD1 identical over 8 bases. Germline CDR1 is MNHEY and CDR2 is SMNVEV (reference sequence). V lost 6 bases and J lost 4; bases outside the gene matches: 5. This CDR3 contains 14 residues. CDR3 sequence: CASSRQGKNQPQHF. The CDR3 bases are TGTGCCAGCAGCCGACAGGGGAAGAATCAGCCCCAGCATTTT.

This chain links TRBV30 with TRBJ1-2; 9 nucleotides align to TRBD1. The trim removed 3 bases at V and 5 bases at J, leaving 4 bases unmatched. CDR1 is GTSNPN, CDR2 SVGIG, per germline (reference sequence). The CDR3 has 13 residues. The CDR3 sequence is CAWRGQGGYGYTF. In nucleotides, the CDR3 is TGTGCCTGGAGGGGACAGGGAGGGTATGGCTACACCTTC.

The genes are TRBV29-1 and TRBJ2-2, with TRBD2 matching over 9 bases. This CDR3 region has 16 residues. With 4 bases clipped from V and 1 base from J, the junction kept 7 bases outside the gene matches. From germline, CDR1 is SQVTM and CDR2 ANQGSEA. The CDR3, as DNA: TGCAGCGTTGGGAGCGGGAGGTACATGAACACCGGGGAGCTGTTTTTT. Its protein product is CSVGSGRYMNTGELFF.